Presented here are 22 T cell receptor beta chains from one specimen sequenced in a study of blood T cell repertoires in COVID-19. Profiled with immunoSEQ multiplex PCR; TCRdb holds only in-frame clones, not every one. In the table there are about 260,000 clones, 87% of which are singletons. The sequenced material came from peripheral blood. These receptors were obtained from a woman aged 40 to 50 who had recovered from COVID-19.

V usage is TRBV2 and J usage is TRBJ1-1, with D possibly being TRBD1 (5 bases). CDR1 is SNHLY, CDR2 FYNNEI, per germline. There are 14 residues in the CDR3. Trimming removed 7 bases from V and 4 bases from J, with 16 bases in between. CDR3 in DNA: TGTGCCAGCACCACAGGTTTGTGGGGCACTGAAGCTTTCTTT. Its translation is CASTTGLWGTEAFF. The full variable domain, its missing parts supplied by reference TRBV2 and TRBJ1-1, is EPEVTQTPSHQVTQMGQEVILRCVPISNHLYFYWYRQILGQKVEFLVSFYNNEISEKSEIFDDQFSVERPDGSNFTLKIRSTKLEDSAMYFCASTTGLWGTEAFFGQGTRLTVV.

The CDR3 region is CASSWGMNTEAFF. CDR3 nucleotides: TGTGCCAGCAGTTGGGGCATGAACACTGAAGCTTTCTTT. The rearrangement links TRBV6-5 to TRBJ1-1; the D gene is possibly TRBD1 (5 bases). Deletions cut 4 bases from V and 0 bases from J, with 6 bases between. The CDR3 spans 13 residues. Germline CDR1 reads MNHEY; CDR2 reads SVGAGI.

The J gene is TRBJ1-1, the V gene TRBV11-2; D is uncertain. This CDR3 is built from 13 residues. Germline CDR1 is SGHAT and CDR2 is FQNNGV. The V end lost 1 base, the J end lost 6 bases, and 9 bases lay between the germline ends. CDR3 sequence (DNA): TGTGCCAGCAGCTTAGGCTCGGCGGCTGAAGCTTTCTTT. As protein: CASSLGSAAEAFF.

This clone was detected a few times. The chain couples TRBV6-1 to TRBJ1-2; 9 bases line up with TRBD1. The CDR3 consists of 16 residues. Germline CDR1 is MNHNS and CDR2 is SASEGT. V shed 0 bases and J 4 bases; nucleotides not matched to a gene: 6. This CDR3 is CASSEARDRAAYGYTF. In DNA form, the CDR3 reads TGTGCCAGCAGTGAAGCGCGGGACAGGGCCGCCTATGGCTACACCTTC.

The chain combines TRBV19 with TRBJ1-2; 7 bases are shared with TRBD1. This CDR3 is 13 amino acids long. V lost 5 bases, J lost 5 bases, and 5 bases stayed unmatched. Per germline, CDR1 LNHDA and CDR2 SQIVND (reference sequence). The CDR3 protein is CASSLDRAYGYTF. The CDR3 DNA reads as TGTGCCAGTAGTCTCGACAGGGCTTATGGCTACACCTTC.

The gene calls are TRBV27 and TRBJ1-4, with D possibly TRBD1 on 6 matching bases. The V and J ends lost 8 bases and 8 bases respectively, with 24 bases between them. Germline lookup yields CDR1 MNHEY and CDR2 SMNVEV (reference sequence). This CDR3 is built from 16 residues. CDR3 coding DNA: TGTGCCAGCTACTTCCGACGGGACAAACGCCCCGAAAAACTGTTTTTT. Amino acids: CASYFRRDKRPEKLFF.

The chain recombines TRBV5-1 with TRBJ1-1; tentatively, D is TRBD1 (5 bases). Germline CDR1 reads SGHRS; CDR2 reads YFSETQ. The CDR3 covers 14 residues. V was trimmed by 4 bases and J by 2 bases, leaving 12 bases between them. DNA of the CDR3: TGCGCCAGCAGCCTAAGTAGGGGAAACACTGAAGCTTTCTTT. The encoded protein is CASSLSRGNTEAFF.

The rearrangement joins TRBV3-1 (or the pseudogene TRBV3-2) to TRBJ2-4; 8 nucleotides align to TRBD1. This CDR3 is built from 15 residues. V trimming: 4 bases; J trimming: 4 bases; junction bases outside the gene matches: 6. Germline V gene data show CDR1 as LGHDT and CDR2 as YNNKEL (reference sequence). CDR3: CASSPSRDRKNIQYF. The CDR3 nucleotides read TGTGCCAGCAGCCCATCCAGGGACAGGAAAAACATTCAGTACTTC.

The table lists this clone with a few counts. The CDR3 nucleotides read TGTGCCAGCAGCGGATGGGCCTCCCGGGGTACGCAGTATTTT. It yields the protein CASSGWASRGTQYF. This chain connects TRBV7-2 to TRBJ2-3, with D maybe TRBD2 (5 bases). CDR1 and CDR2 (germline): SGHTA, FQGNSA. The CDR3 contains 14 residues. The V end lost 5 bases, the J end lost 8 bases, and 17 bases lay between the germline ends.

This rearrangement joins TRBV23-1 to TRBJ1-6, with 8 bases fitting TRBD1. TRBV23-1 is recorded as an ORF, its role being uncertain. The CDR3 is 18 residues long. V gave up 2 bases and J gave up 9 bases; unmatched junction bases: 15. Written as DNA, the CDR3 is TGCGCCAGCAGTCAACTAGGGACAGGAAAGGGGATAGGTTCACCCCTCCACTTT. Its translation: CASSQLGTGKGIGSPLHF.

This chain links TRBV11-3 with TRBJ2-3; tentatively, D is TRBD1 (6 bases). Between the trimmed V and J ends, which lost 4 bases and 1 base, there was a span of 18 bases. The CDR3 is made up of 17 amino acids. In germline, CDR1 is SGHNT, CDR2 YENEEA. In DNA form, the CDR3 reads TGTGCCAGCAGCTCCTCAGGGACAACCACCGGCACAGATACGCAGTATTTT. Protein product: CASSSSGTTTGTDTQYF.

The V gene is TRBV9, the J gene TRBJ1-1; D call uncertain. Germline V gene data show CDR1 as SGDLS and CDR2 as YYNGEE. The CDR3 loop spans 15 amino acids. V was pared by 0 bases and J by 1 base, with 10 bases between. The CDR3 sequence is CASSVGRVGNTEAFF. For the CDR3, the DNA is TGTGCCAGCAGCGTAGGAAGAGTTGGGAACACTGAAGCTTTCTTT.

V usage is TRBV7-2 and J usage is TRBJ1-2, with 8 bases fitting TRBD1. Germline V gene sequence: CDR1 SGHTA, CDR2 FQGNSA. This CDR3 has 11 residues. The J segment lost 8 bases and the V segment lost 10 bases, leaving 6 bases of the junction unmatched. The CDR3 loop is CATDRGWGYTF. The CDR3 coding sequence is TGTGCCACTGACAGGGGTTGGGGCTACACCTTC.

The V gene is TRBV9, the J gene TRBJ2-1, with 10 positions matching TRBD2. From germline, CDR1 is SGDLS and CDR2 YYNGEE. After removal of 7 bases from V and 4 bases from J, the junction contained 8 bases not matched to a gene. The CDR3 extends over 15 amino acids. The CDR3 is CASGPTSGAYNEQFF. The CDR3 nucleotides read TGTGCCAGCGGTCCTACTAGCGGGGCATACAATGAGCAGTTCTTC. Filled out from reference TRBV9 and TRBJ2-1, the complete variable domain reads DSGVTQTPKHLITATGQRVTLRCSPRSGDLSVYWYQQSLDQGLQFLIQYYNGEERAKGNILERFSAQQFPDLHSELNLSSLELGDSALYFCASGPTSGAYNEQFFGPGTRLTVL.

This clone was seen more than once but under ten times. V gene TRBV7-9 combines with J gene TRBJ1-6; no firm D call. V lost 2 bases and J 5 bases, leaving 16 bases between the germline ends. CDR3 length: 17 amino acids. The germline gives CDR1 SEHNR, CDR2 FQNEAQ (reference sequence). Here the CDR3 reads CASSLLRPTTNNSPLHF. In DNA form, the CDR3 reads TGTGCCAGCAGCTTATTGAGGCCTACTACTAATAATTCACCCCTCCACTTT.

J is TRBJ1-3 and V is TRBV6-2 or TRBV6-3; no reliable D call. Germline-derived CDR1 and CDR2 are MNHEY and SVGEGT. CDR3 length: 15 amino acids. V dropped 5 bases and J dropped 2 bases, with 13 bases sitting between them. DNA of the CDR3: TGTGCCAGCAGTACAGCGGGGAGCGCTGGAAACACCATATATTTT. Translating it yields CASSTAGSAGNTIYF.

The chain uses TRBV10-3 and TRBJ1-2; D not certain. V lost 3 bases and J lost 8, with 19 bases in between. Germline CDR1 ENHRY, CDR2 SYGVKD. The CDR3 consists of 15 residues. CDR3 sequence (DNA): TGTGCCATCAGTGACCCTCTTGACGGAGGATTGGGCTACACCTTC. This sequence encodes CAISDPLDGGLGYTF.

The rearrangement links TRBV19 to TRBJ1-1, with D hard to call. In germline, CDR1 is LNHDA, CDR2 SQIVND (reference sequence). With 5 bases removed from V and 7 bases from J, the gap between germline ends came to 20 bases. The CDR3 totals 15 residues. CDR3 residues: CASSPRHGSASEAFF. For the CDR3, the DNA is TGTGCCAGTAGTCCGAGACACGGGAGTGCGAGTGAAGCTTTCTTT.

The chain combines TRBV6-2 or TRBV6-3 with TRBJ1-2, with TRBD1 matching 12 bases. The ends lost 2 bases at V and 8 bases at J; junction bases unmatched: 6. This CDR3 contains 15 residues. From germline, CDR1 is MNHEY and CDR2 SVGEGT. CDR3 coding DNA: TGTGCCAGCAGTTACGGGACAGGGGGCCGAGGAGGCTACACCTTC. The encoded protein is CASSYGTGGRGGYTF.

This chain uses TRBV5-1 with TRBJ1-6; D might be TRBD1 (5 bases). CDR1 and CDR2 (germline): SGHRS, YFSETQ. V was cut by 0 bases and J by 9 bases, with 10 bases left in between. This CDR3 comprises 14 residues. The chain's CDR3 is CASSLEGRGSPLHF. The CDR3 DNA is TGCGCCAGCAGCTTGGAAGGAAGGGGTTCACCCCTCCACTTT.

The rearrangement links TRBV5-1 to TRBJ2-5; 12 positions agree with TRBD1. Germline CDR1 reads SGHRS; CDR2 reads YFSETQ. The CDR3 sequence is 16 residues long. Trimming took 1 base from V and 4 from J; bases not matched to a gene: 5. Here the CDR3 DNA reads TGCGCCAGCAGCTTGCTGGGACAGGGGGCTACAGAGACCCAGTACTTC. Residues: CASSLLGQGATETQYF.

The rearrangement links TRBV6-4 to TRBJ1-2; tentatively, D is TRBD1 (5 bases). The CDR3 loop spans 13 amino acids. Trimming stripped 4 bases from V and 7 bases from J, with 13 bases between. Germline V gene sequence: CDR1 MRHNA, CDR2 SNTAGT. CDR3 region: CASSGGGVRGYTF. In DNA, the CDR3 is TGTGCCAGCAGTGGCGGGGGGGTACGTGGCTACACCTTC.